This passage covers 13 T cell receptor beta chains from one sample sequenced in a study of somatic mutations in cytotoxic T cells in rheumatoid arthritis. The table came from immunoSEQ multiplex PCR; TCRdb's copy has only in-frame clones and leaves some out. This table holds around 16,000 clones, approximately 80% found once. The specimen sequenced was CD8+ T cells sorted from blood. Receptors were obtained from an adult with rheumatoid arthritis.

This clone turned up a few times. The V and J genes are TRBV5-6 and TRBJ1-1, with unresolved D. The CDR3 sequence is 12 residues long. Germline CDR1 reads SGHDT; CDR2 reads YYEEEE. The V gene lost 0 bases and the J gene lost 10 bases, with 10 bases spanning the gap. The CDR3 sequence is CASSLGPEGAFF. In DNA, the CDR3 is TGTGCCAGCAGCTTGGGTCCGGAGGGAGCTTTCTTT. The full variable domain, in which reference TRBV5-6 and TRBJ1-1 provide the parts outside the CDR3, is DAGVTQSPTHLIKTRGQQVTLRCSPKSGHDTVSWYQQALGQGPQFIFQYYEEEERQRGNFPDRFSGHQFPNYSSELNVNALLLGDSALYLCASSLGPEGAFFGQGTRLTVV.

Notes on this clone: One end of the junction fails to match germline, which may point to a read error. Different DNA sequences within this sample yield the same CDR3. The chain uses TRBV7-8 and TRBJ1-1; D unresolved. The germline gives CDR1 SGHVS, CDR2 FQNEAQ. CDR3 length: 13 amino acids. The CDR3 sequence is CASSGRGGPEAFF. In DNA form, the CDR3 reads TGTGCCAGCAGCGGTCGTGGCGGCCCTGAAGCTTTCTTC.

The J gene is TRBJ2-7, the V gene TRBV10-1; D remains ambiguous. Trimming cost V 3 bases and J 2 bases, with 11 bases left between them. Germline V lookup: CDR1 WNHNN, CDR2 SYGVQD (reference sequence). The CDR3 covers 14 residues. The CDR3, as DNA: TGCGCCAGCAGTGAAGCGACCAAAACCTACGAGCAGTACTTC. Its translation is CASSEATKTYEQYF.

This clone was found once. The CDR3 is CATLGRGTYNEQFF. The CDR3 coding sequence is TGTGCCACCCTAGGGCGGGGGACCTACAATGAGCAGTTCTTC. V usage is TRBV6-5 and J usage is TRBJ2-1, with 7 bases matching TRBD2. This CDR3 contains 14 residues. Losses at the gene ends were 10 bases for V and 2 bases for J; bases not matched to a gene: 8. The germline V gene has CDR1 MNHEY and CDR2 SVGAGI.

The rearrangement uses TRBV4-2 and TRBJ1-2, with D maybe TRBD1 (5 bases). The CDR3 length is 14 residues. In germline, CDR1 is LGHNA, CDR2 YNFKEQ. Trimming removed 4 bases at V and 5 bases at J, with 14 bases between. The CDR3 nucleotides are TGTGCCAGCAGCCCTCCGGCCAGGGAATATGGCTACACCTTC. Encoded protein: CASSPPAREYGYTF.

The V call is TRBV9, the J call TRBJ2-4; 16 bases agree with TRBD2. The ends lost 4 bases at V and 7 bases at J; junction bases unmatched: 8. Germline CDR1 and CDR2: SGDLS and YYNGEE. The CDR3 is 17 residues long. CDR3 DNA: TGTGCCAGCAGCCCTTGGGGGACTAGCGGGGGGGTGAACATTCAGTACTTC. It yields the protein CASSPWGTSGGVNIQYF. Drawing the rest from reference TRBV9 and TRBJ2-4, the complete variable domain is DSGVTQTPKHLITATGQRVTLRCSPRSGDLSVYWYQQSLDQGLQFLIQYYNGEERAKGNILERFSAQQFPDLHSELNLSSLELGDSALYFCASSPWGTSGGVNIQYFGAGTRLSVL.

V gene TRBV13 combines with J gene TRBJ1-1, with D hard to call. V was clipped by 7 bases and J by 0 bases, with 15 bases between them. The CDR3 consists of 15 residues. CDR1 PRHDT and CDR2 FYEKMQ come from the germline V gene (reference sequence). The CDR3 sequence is CASTMRVEVNTEAFF. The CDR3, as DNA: TGTGCCAGCACCATGCGAGTGGAAGTGAACACTGAAGCTTTCTTT. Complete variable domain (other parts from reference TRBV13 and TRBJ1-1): AAGVIQSPRHLIKEKRETATLKCYPIPRHDTVYWYQQGPGQDPQFLISFYEKMQSDKGSIPDRFSAQQFSDYHSELNMSSLELGDSALYFCASTMRVEVNTEAFFGQGTRLTVV.

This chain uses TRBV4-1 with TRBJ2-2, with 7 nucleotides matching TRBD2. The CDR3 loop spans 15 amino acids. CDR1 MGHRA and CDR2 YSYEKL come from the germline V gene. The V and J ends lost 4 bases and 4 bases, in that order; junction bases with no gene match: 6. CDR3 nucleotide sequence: TGCGCCAGCAGCCCCGGCGGGGGACCCACCGGGGAGCTGTTTTTT. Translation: CASSPGGGPTGELFF.

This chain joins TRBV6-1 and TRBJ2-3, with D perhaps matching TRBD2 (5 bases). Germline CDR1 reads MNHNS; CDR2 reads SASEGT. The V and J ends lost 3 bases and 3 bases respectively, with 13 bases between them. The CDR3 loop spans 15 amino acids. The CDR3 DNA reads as TGTGCCAGCAGTGAGAGGGCCTTGGGTACAGATACGCAGTATTTT. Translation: CASSERALGTDTQYF.

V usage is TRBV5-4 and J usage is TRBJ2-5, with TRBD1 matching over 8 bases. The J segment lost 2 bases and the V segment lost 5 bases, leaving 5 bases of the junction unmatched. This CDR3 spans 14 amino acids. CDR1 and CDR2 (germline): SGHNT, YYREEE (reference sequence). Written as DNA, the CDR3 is TGTGCCAGCAGGGAAGGGACAGGTCAAGAGACCCAGTACTTC. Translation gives CASREGTGQETQYF.

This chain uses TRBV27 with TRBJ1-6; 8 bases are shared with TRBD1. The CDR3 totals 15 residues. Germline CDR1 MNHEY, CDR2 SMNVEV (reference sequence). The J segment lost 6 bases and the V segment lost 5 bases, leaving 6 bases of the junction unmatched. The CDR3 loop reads CASSPRTGFNSPLHF. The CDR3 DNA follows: TGTGCCAGCAGTCCCCGGACAGGGTTTAATTCACCCCTCCACTTT.

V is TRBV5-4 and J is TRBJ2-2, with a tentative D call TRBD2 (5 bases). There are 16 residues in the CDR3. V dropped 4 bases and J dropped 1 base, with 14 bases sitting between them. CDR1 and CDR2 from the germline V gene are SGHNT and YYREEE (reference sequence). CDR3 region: CASSLPEGLNTGELFF. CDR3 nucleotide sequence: TGTGCCAGCAGCCTACCAGAAGGACTGAACACCGGGGAGCTGTTTTTT.

Written as DNA, the CDR3 is TGTGCCAGCAGCTTGGCGGGCTTAGCCAAAAACATTCAGTACTTC. This sequence encodes CASSLAGLAKNIQYF. This sequence joins TRBV5-6 and TRBJ2-4; D unclear. The CDR3 consists of 15 residues. V lost 0 bases and J lost 0, with 7 bases in between. Germline V gives CDR1 SGHDT, CDR2 YYEEEE. Combining the CDR3 with reference TRBV5-6 and TRBJ2-4 gives the whole variable domain DAGVTQSPTHLIKTRGQQVTLRCSPKSGHDTVSWYQQALGQGPQFIFQYYEEEERQRGNFPDRFSGHQFPNYSSELNVNALLLGDSALYLCASSLAGLAKNIQYFGAGTRLSVL.